The T cell receptor (beta chain) described here comes from a study of STAT5B mutations in CD4+ large granular lymphocyte leukemia. Broader study findings: Patient CD4-sorted repertoires looked more clonal than healthy CD4+ repertoires, even without putative leukemic clones.

CDR3 length: 13 amino acids. The V and J ends lost 10 bases and 6 bases respectively, with 16 bases between them. Looked up from germline, CDR1 is SNHLY and CDR2 is FYNNEI. Remarks on this clone: Antigen specificity is unknown.

Using immunoSEQ multiplex PCR, the repertoire was profiled, and TCRdb retains in-frame clones only, with some absent. This sample has more than 30,000 clones, with roughly 88% found just once. V and J are TRBV2 and TRBJ2-4; no clear D. Specimen: CD4+ T cells from blood buffy coats. The receptor was derived from a human donor in good health. CDR3 in DNA: TGTGCCATCAAATTTTACGACCGAAACATTCAGTACTTC. As protein: CAIKFYDRNIQYF.